What follows describes a single T cell receptor beta chain. Germline values: CDR1 SGHVS, CDR2 FQNEAQ. This CDR3 contains 15 residues. V was trimmed by 3 bases and J by 4 bases, leaving 13 bases between them. Data came from immunoSEQ multiplex PCR; TCRdb stores just in-frame clones and leaves some out. The sample consists of 100,000 to 150,000 clones, under 95% of them appearing once. The entry originates in a study of T cell changes during pregnancy in multiple sclerosis. The chain uses TRBV7-8 and TRBJ2-1; a possible D gene is TRBD1 (5 bases). Sequencing used peripheral blood, obtained before pregnancy. This TCR was sampled from a female donor with multiple sclerosis, enrolled in a pregnancy study. In nucleotides, the CDR3 is TGTGCCAGCAGCTTCTCCCAGGGCCGGTACAATGAGCAGTTCTTC. Residues: CASSFSQGRYNEQFF.